The source of this T cell receptor (beta chain) is a study of cytomegalovirus exposure and HLA in healthy donors. Germline CDR1 is PRHDT and CDR2 is FYEKMQ (reference sequence). This CDR3 spans 15 amino acids. V was trimmed by 3 bases and J by 6 bases, leaving 15 bases between them. Sampled while nominally healthy, donors likely had unrecorded immune exposures. This clone was recorded only once. Researchers ran the PCR with 60 Vbeta and 13 Jbeta primers. Data came from immunoSEQ multiplex PCR; TCRdb stores just in-frame clones and leaves some out. The table records around 76,000 clones, roughly 67% of them present only once.

The TCR originated in a man aged 35-49 years in good health and CMV-seropositive. This sequence joins TRBV13 and TRBJ2-1; D possibly corresponds to TRBD2 (6 bases). Sequencing input: PBMCs. The CDR3 loop reads CASSLGRGGINEQFF. The CDR3 DNA follows: TGTGCCAGCAGCTTGGGGCGGGGCGGAATCAATGAGCAGTTCTTC. Drawing the rest from reference TRBV13 and TRBJ2-1, the complete variable domain is AAGVIQSPRHLIKEKRETATLKCYPIPRHDTVYWYQQGPGQDPQFLISFYEKMQSDKGSIPDRFSAQQFSDYHSELNMSSLELGDSALYFCASSLGRGGINEQFFGPGTRLTVL.